This record looks at one T cell receptor (beta chain) sequence and its context. Antigen: not known. This sample stems from a study of T cells in Graves' hyperthyroidism and ophthalmopathy. Researchers took RNA transcripts and amplified the TCR beta CDR3 regions from them. Researchers ran a first-round RT-PCR on the TCR CDR3 using the HTBI primer set. MiXCR was run by TCRdb on the multiplex PCR reads, yielding one entry per CDR3 protein. Altogether hundreds of thousands of distinct CDR3 sequences are present, roughly 15% being singletons, with the ten largest covering roughly 3.3%. Study-wide findings and caveats: Onset of ophthalmopathy came a median 6.5 months after the model predicted it. Most expanded thyroid clonotypes above 0.001 recurred in blood.

Sample: blood. This clonotype was sampled from a woman between 35 and 50 years old with Graves' ophthalmopathy.

The chain's CDR3 is CATSRDRGGESPLHF. The CDR3 DNA sequence: TGTGCCACCAGCAGAGATCGGGGAGGAGAGTCACCCCTCCACTTT. The V and J genes are TRBV15 and TRBJ1-6; no clear D. In germline, CDR1 is LNHNV, CDR2 YYDKDF (reference sequence). This CDR3 is built from 15 residues. Trimming stripped 0 bases from V and 10 bases from J, with 13 bases between.